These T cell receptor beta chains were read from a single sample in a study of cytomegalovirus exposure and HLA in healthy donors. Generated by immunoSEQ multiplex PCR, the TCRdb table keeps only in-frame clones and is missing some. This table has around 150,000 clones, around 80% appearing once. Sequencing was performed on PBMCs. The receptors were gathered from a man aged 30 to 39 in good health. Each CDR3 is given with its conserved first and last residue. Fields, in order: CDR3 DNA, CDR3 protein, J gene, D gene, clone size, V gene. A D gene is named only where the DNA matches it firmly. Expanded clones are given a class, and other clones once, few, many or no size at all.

TGTGCCAGCAGCCGGGGACAGGGGAGACAGCCCCAGCATTTT	CASSRGQGRQPQHF	TRBJ1-5	TRBD1	few	TRBV6-6
TGTGCCAGCAGAAGCCAGAACACTGAAGCTTTCTTT	CASRSQNTEAFF	TRBJ1-1	NA	NA	TRBV28
TGCGCCAGCAGCTTAGTCGCGGGAGCTTATAATGAGCAGTTCTTC	CASSLVAGAYNEQFF	TRBJ2-1	TRBD2	NA	TRBV5-1
TGTGCCAGCAGCTTCCCTAGTGGAGGAGGTGATACGCAGTATTTT	CASSFPSGGGDTQYF	TRBJ2-3	NA	NA	TRBV7-2
TGTGCCAGCAGTGGTCAGGGTTATGGCTACACCTTC	CASSGQGYGYTF	TRBJ1-2	NA	NA	TRBV27
TGTGCCAGCAGCTTTCTAAGCGTGCGGAGCACCGGGGAGCTGTTTTTT	CASSFLSVRSTGELFF	TRBJ2-2	NA	once	TRBV7-9
TGTGCCAGCAGCCAGGACAGGGCCACTGAAGCTTTCTTT	CASSQDRATEAFF	TRBJ1-1	TRBD1	NA	TRBV6-6
TGTGCCACCAGCAGAGATCGAAGCGGGAGGGTGGATGAGCAGTTCTTC	CATSRDRSGRVDEQFF	TRBJ2-1	TRBD2	NA	TRBV15
TGTGCCAGCAGCGTAGGCGGAGACACCGGGGAGCTGTTTTTT	CASSVGGDTGELFF	TRBJ2-2	NA	NA	TRBV9
TGTGCCACCAGCAGAGATCTAGGCGGAGATCAGCCCCAGCATTTT	CATSRDLGGDQPQHF	TRBJ1-5	NA	NA	TRBV15
TGTGCCAGCAGCTTAAACAGGGTCAATGAGCAGTTCTTC	CASSLNRVNEQFF	TRBJ2-1	NA	NA	TRBV7-3
TGTGCCAGCATCTCTTCACGCGGGGGGAGTTCCGAGCAGTACTTC	CASISSRGGSSEQYF	TRBJ2-7	TRBD2	once	TRBV28
TGTGCCAGCAGCGTAGTGACTAGCGGGACCAAGCAGTTCTTC	CASSVVTSGTKQFF	TRBJ2-1	TRBD2	NA	TRBV9
TGTGCCAGCAAAGGGGGGACAGAGAACTACGAGCAGTACTTC	CASKGGTENYEQYF	TRBJ2-7	NA	few	TRBV25-1
TGCGCCAGCAGCTTCACTAGCGGGAGCTTAACCGAGCAGTACTTC	CASSFTSGSLTEQYF	TRBJ2-7	TRBD2	NA	TRBV5-1
TGTGCCAGCAGCTTCGGGGAGCGGACCTACAATGAGCAGTTCTTC	CASSFGERTYNEQFF	TRBJ2-1	NA	NA	TRBV7-2
TGTGCCAGCAGCTTAGGTAGCGGGAGGGCCTGGACCGGGGAGCTGTTTTTT	CASSLGSGRAWTGELFF	TRBJ2-2	TRBD2	NA	TRBV11-2
TGTGCCAGCAGTTTCCCCCTCCGGGGGGGCACTGAAGCTTTCTTT	CASSFPLRGGTEAFF	TRBJ1-1	NA	NA	TRBV28
TGTGCCAGCAGTTTCCGCCCTCGGACAGTGAGGATCTCCGAGCAGTACTTC	CASSFRPRTVRISEQYF	TRBJ2-7	NA	NA	TRBV27
TGTGCCAGCAGCTTATCGAGACAGGGTCCCTACGAGCAGTACTTC	CASSLSRQGPYEQYF	TRBJ2-7	TRBD1	NA	TRBV11-2
TGTGCCAGCAGCTCCTCCGGGACAGGGAAAAATTCACCCCTCCACTTT	CASSSSGTGKNSPLHF	TRBJ1-6	TRBD1	NA	TRBV7-2
TGTTCCAGCAGCTCCGAAGTAGATTCACCCCTCCACTTT	CSSSSEVDSPLHF	TRBJ1-6	NA	once	TRBV7-9
TGTGCCAGCAGAGCGACCGGGACAGACAATGAGCAGTTCTTC	CASRATGTDNEQFF	TRBJ2-1	TRBD1	once	TRBV28
TGCAGCGTCGCGGGGACAGGGAGCGGAAAACTGTTTTTT	CSVAGTGSGKLFF	TRBJ1-4	TRBD1	NA	TRBV29-1
TGTGCCAGCAGCTCCGGGACTAGCGGCACAGATACGCAGTATTTT	CASSSGTSGTDTQYF	TRBJ2-3	TRBD2	NA	TRBV11-1
TGTGCCAGCAGTGGACAGGGGCGAGGCAACTATGGCTACACCTTC	CASSGQGRGNYGYTF	TRBJ1-2	TRBD1	NA	TRBV9